This T cell receptor (beta chain) appears in the sequencing data of a study of shared T cell receptors in the human thymus. TCRdb's table, derived via immunoSEQ multiplex PCR, lists solely in-frame clones and lacks some. The table has roughly 410,000 clones, 95% seen once. Germline CDR1 WNHNN, CDR2 SYGVQD (reference sequence). This CDR3 spans 18 amino acids. Between the trimmed V and J ends, which lost 2 bases and 4 bases, there was a span of 23 bases. The TCR sequence derives from a human donor. The chain has TRBV10-1 and TRBJ1-2; possibly TRBD1 for D (6 bases). Sequences were obtained from thymocytes. The CDR3 nucleotides are TGCGCCAGCAGTGAGCGGCGACAGAGGGGGAAGACGATCTATGGCTACACCTTC. It yields the protein CASSERRQRGKTIYGYTF.